Included here is one TCR beta chain sequence, with context. Per the germline V gene, CDR1 is SNHLY and CDR2 is FYNNEI. Trimming took off 7 bases at V and 6 bases at J, with 17 bases between the two ends. The CDR3 is made up of 14 amino acids. The data were taken from a study of cytomegalovirus exposure and HLA in healthy donors. The study ran its PCR with 60 Vbeta and 13 Jbeta primers. The protocol was immunoSEQ multiplex PCR, while the TCRdb copy is restricted to in-frame clones and leaves out a portion. The data hold under 150,000 clones, with more than 75% observed a single time. The specimen was PBMCs. This TCR came from a female donor in good health and CMV-seronegative. This rearrangement joins TRBV2 to TRBJ2-3; perhaps TRBD2 as D (6 bases). This CDR3 reads CASILLGAGDTQYF. The CDR3 nucleotides are TGTGCCAGCATTCTTCTAGGGGCGGGGGATACGCAGTATTTT.